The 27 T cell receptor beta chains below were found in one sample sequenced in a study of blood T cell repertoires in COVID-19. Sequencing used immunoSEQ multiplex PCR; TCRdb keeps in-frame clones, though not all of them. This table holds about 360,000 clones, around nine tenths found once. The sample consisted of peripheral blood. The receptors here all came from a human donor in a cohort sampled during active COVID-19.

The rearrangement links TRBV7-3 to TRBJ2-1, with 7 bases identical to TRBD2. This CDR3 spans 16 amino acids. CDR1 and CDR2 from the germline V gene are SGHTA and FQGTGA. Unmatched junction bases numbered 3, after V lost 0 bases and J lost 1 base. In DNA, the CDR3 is TGTGCCAGCAGCTTAACGGCGGGGGTTTCCTACAATGAGCAGTTCTTC. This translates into CASSLTAGVSYNEQFF.

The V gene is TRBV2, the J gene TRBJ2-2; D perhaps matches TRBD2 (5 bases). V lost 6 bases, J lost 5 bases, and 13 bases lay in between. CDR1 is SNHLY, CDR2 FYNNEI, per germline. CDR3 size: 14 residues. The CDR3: CASRAYEGTGELFF. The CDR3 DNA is TGTGCCAGCAGAGCATATGAGGGAACCGGGGAGCTGTTTTTT.

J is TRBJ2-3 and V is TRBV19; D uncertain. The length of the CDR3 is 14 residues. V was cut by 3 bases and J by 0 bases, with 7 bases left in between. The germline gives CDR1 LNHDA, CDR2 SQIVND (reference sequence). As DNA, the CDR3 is TGTGCCAGTAGTATGACTTCTAGCACAGATACGCAGTATTTT. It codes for CASSMTSSTDTQYF. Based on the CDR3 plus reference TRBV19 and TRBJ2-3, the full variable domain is DGGITQSPKYLFRKEGQNVTLSCEQNLNHDAMYWYRQDPGQGLRLIYYSQIVNDFQKGDIAEGYSVSREKKESFPLTVTSAQKNPTAFYLCASSMTSSTDTQYFGPGTRLTVL.

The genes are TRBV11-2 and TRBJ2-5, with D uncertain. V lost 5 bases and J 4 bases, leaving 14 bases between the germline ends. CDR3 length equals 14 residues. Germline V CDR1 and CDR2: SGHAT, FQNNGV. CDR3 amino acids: CASSPRLVGETQYF. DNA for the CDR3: TGTGCCAGCAGCCCCCGGTTGGTCGGAGAGACCCAGTACTTC.

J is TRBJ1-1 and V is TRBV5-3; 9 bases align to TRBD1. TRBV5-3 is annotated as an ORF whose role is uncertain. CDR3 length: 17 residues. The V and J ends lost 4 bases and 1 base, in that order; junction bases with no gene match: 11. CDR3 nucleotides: TGTGCCAGAAGCCTCCCCCCGGGGACAGGGACGAACACTGAAGCTTTCTTT. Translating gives CARSLPPGTGTNTEAFF.

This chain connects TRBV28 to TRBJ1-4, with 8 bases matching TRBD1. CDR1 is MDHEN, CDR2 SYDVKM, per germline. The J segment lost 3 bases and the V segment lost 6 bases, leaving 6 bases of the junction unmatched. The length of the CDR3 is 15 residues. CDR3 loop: CASSRGTGSNEKLFF. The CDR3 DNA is TGTGCCAGCAGCCGTGGGACAGGTTCTAATGAAAAACTGTTTTTT. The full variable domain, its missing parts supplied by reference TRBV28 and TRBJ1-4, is DVKVTQSSRYLVKRTGEKVFLECVQDMDHENMFWYRQDPGLGLRLIYFSYDVKMKEKGDIPEGYSVSREKKERFSLILESASTNQTSMYLCASSRGTGSNEKLFFGSGTQLSVL.

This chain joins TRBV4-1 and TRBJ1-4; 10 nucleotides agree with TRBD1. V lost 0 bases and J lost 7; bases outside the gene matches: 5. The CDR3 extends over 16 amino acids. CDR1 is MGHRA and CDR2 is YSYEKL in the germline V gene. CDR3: CASSQDWTGGSEKLFF. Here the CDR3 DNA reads TGCGCCAGCAGCCAAGATTGGACAGGGGGAAGTGAAAAACTGTTTTTT.

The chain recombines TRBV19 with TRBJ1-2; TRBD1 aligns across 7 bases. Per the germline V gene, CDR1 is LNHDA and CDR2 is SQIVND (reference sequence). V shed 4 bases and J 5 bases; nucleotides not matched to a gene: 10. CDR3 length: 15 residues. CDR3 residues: CASSNSGQNIYGYTF. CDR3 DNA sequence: TGTGCCAGTAGTAATTCGGGACAGAACATATATGGCTACACCTTC. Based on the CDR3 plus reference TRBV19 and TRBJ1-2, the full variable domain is DGGITQSPKYLFRKEGQNVTLSCEQNLNHDAMYWYRQDPGQGLRLIYYSQIVNDFQKGDIAEGYSVSREKKESFPLTVTSAQKNPTAFYLCASSNSGQNIYGYTFGSGTRLTVV.

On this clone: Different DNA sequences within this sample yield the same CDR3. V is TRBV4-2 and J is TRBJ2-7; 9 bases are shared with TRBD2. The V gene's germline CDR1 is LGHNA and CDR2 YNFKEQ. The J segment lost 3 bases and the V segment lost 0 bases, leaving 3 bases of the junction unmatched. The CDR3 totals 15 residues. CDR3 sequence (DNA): TGTGCCAGCAGCCAAGACCTAGCGGGACGCTACGAGCAGTACTTC. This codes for CASSQDLAGRYEQYF.

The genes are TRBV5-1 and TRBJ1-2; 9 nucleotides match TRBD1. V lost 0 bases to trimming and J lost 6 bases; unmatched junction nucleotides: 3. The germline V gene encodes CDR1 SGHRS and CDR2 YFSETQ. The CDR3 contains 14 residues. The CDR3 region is CASSLVGQGNGYTF. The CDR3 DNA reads TGCGCCAGCAGCTTGGTTGGACAGGGGAATGGCTACACCTTC.

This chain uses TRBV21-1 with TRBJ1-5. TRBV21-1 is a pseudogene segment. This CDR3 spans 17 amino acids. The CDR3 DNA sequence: TGTGCCAGCAGCAAAGCGCTCTGGGGGGACCTGAATCAGCCCCAGCATTTT. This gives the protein CASSKALWGDLNQPQHF.

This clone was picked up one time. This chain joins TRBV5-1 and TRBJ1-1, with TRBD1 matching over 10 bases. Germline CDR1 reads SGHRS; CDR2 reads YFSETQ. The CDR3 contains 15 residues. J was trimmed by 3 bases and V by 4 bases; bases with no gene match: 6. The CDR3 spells CASSPRQGADTEAFF. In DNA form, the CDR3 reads TGCGCCAGCAGCCCAAGACAGGGGGCTGACACTGAAGCTTTCTTT.

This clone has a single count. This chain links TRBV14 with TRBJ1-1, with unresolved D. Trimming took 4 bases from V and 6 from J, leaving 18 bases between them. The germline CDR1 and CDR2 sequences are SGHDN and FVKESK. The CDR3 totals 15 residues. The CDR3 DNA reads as TGTGCCAGCAGCCTAAAGGGAGGCGTGCGGTCTGAAGCTTTCTTT. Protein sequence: CASSLKGGVRSEAFF.

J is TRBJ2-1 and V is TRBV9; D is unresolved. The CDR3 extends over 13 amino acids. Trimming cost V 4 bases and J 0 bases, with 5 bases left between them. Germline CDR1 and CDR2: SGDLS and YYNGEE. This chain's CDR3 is CASSTGSYNEQFF. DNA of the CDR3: TGTGCCAGCAGCACCGGCTCCTACAATGAGCAGTTCTTC. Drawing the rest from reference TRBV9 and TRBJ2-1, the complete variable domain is DSGVTQTPKHLITATGQRVTLRCSPRSGDLSVYWYQQSLDQGLQFLIQYYNGEERAKGNILERFSAQQFPDLHSELNLSSLELGDSALYFCASSTGSYNEQFFGPGTRLTVL.

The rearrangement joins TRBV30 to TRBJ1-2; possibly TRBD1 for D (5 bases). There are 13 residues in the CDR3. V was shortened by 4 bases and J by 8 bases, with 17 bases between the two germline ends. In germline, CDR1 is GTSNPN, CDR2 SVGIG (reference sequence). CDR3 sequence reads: CAWTRGGGGGYTF. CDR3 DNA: TGTGCCTGGACCCGGGGTGGGGGAGGGGGCTACACCTTC. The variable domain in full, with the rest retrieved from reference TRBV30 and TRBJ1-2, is SQTIHQWPATLVQPVGSPLSLECTVEGTSNPNLYWYRQAAGRGLQLLFYSVGIGQISSEVPQNLSASRPQDRQFILSSKKLLLSDSGFYLCAWTRGGGGGYTFGSGTRLTVV.

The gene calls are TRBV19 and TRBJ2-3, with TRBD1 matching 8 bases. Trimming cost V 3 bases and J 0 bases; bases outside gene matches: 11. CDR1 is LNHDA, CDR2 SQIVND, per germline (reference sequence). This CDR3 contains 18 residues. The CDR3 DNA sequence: TGTGCCAGTAGTATCCTCAACTTCCGACAGGGGAGCACAGATACGCAGTATTTT. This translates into CASSILNFRQGSTDTQYF.

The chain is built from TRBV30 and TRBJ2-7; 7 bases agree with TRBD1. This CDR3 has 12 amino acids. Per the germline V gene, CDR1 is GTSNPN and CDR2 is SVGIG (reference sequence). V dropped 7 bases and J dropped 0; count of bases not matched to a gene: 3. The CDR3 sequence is CAFDRDSYEQYF. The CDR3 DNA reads TGTGCCTTTGACAGGGACTCCTACGAGCAGTACTTC.

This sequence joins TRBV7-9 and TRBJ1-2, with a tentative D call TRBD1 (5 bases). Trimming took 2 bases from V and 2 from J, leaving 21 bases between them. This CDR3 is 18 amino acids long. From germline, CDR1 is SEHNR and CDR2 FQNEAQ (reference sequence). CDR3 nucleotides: TGTGCCAGCAGCTTATCGGCAGGGTCTACGATCATGAACTATGGCTACACCTTC. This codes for CASSLSAGSTIMNYGYTF.

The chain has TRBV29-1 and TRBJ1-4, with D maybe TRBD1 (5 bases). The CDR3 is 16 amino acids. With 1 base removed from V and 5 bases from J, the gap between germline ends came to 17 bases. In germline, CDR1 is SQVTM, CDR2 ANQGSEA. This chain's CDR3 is CSVEAGSRAGNEKLFF. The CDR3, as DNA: TGCAGCGTTGAAGCTGGGTCCAGGGCTGGGAATGAAAAACTGTTTTTT.

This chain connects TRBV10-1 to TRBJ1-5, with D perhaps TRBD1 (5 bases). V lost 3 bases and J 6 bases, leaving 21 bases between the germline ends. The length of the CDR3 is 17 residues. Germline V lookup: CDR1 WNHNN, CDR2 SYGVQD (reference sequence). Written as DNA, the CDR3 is TGCGCCAGCAGTGATGGCAGGGCGGTGAGTCTAATTCAGCCCCAGCATTTT. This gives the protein CASSDGRAVSLIQPQHF.

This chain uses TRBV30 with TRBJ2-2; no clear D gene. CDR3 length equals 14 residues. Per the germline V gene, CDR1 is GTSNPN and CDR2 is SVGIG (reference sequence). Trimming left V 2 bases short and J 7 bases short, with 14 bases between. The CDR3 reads CAWSWRPVFGELFF. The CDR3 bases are TGTGCCTGGAGTTGGAGACCCGTGTTCGGGGAGCTGTTTTTT.

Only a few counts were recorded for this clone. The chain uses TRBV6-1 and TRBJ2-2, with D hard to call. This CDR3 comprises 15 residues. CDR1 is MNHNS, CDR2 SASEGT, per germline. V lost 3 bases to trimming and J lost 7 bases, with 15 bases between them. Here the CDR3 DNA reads TGTGCCAGCAGTGACAGGCAGAGAGACCACGGGGAGCTGTTTTTT. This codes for CASSDRQRDHGELFF.

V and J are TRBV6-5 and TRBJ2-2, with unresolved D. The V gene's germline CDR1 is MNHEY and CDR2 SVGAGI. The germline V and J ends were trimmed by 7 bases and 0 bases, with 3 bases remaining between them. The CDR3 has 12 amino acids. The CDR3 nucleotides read TGTGCCAGCATATCGAACACCGGGGAGCTGTTTTTT. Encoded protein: CASISNTGELFF.

CDR3 nucleotides: TGCGCCAGCAGCCAAGATCGGGCTAGCGGGACGGCAGATACGCAGTATTTT. Translation: CASSQDRASGTADTQYF. This chain connects TRBV4-1 to TRBJ2-3, with 9 bases fitting TRBD2. The CDR3 totals 17 residues. Germline V gene lookup returns CDR1 MGHRA and CDR2 YSYEKL. V lost 0 bases and J lost 4; bases outside the gene matches: 8.

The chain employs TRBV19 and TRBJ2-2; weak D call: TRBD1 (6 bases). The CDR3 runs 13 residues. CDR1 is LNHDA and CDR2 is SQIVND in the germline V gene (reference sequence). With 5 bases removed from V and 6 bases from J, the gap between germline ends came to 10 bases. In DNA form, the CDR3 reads TGTGCCAGTAGTTGGCAGGGGCCCGGGGAGCTGTTTTTT. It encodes CASSWQGPGELFF.

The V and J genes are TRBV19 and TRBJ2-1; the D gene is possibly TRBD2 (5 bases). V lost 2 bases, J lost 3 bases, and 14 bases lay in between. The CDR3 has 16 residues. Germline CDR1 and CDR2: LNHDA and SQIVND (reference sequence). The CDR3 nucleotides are TGTGCCAGTAGTATACAGGACTTCGGAAACTACAATGAGCAGTTCTTC. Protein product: CASSIQDFGNYNEQFF. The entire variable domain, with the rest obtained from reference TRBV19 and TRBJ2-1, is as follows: DGGITQSPKYLFRKEGQNVTLSCEQNLNHDAMYWYRQDPGQGLRLIYYSQIVNDFQKGDIAEGYSVSREKKESFPLTVTSAQKNPTAFYLCASSIQDFGNYNEQFFGPGTRLTVL.

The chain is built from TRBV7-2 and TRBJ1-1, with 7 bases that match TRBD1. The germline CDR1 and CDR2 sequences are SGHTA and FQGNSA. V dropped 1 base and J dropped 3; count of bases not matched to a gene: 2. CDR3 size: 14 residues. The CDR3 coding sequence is TGTGCCAGCAGCTTAGGGGGACAGTACACTGAAGCTTTCTTT. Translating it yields CASSLGGQYTEAFF.